What follows is one T cell receptor (beta chain) and its context. Original analysis: Nucleated cell number was recorded as an estimate derived from reference gene primer amplification. The method was immunoSEQ multiplex PCR; TCRdb's version includes in-frame clones alone and lacks a portion of them. Clonal size and the V and J genes are those of that table, whereas D and trimming came from the DNA. This table holds around 340,000 clones, 75% to 90% found once. Enrolled during active infection, Seattle patients were then followed longitudinally. The data belong to a study of blood T cell repertoires in COVID-19. Study background: Researchers got acute and convalescent COVID-19 samples from the United States, Italy and Spain. The analysed material was cDNA or gDNA that came from T cells, B-cell-depleted T cells, or PBMCs.

Trimming removed 4 bases from V and 6 bases from J, with 18 bases in between. The CDR3 runs to 15 residues. Germline V gene lookup returns CDR1 MNHEY and CDR2 SVGAGI. V is TRBV6-5 and J is TRBJ1-1; no clear D. The sequence was obtained from a woman aged 55 to 70 with COVID-19, enrolled during active disease. The sample taken for sequencing was peripheral blood. In DNA, the CDR3 is TGTGCCAGCAGTTTCGCCGCGGTTGCGTTGGCTGAAGCTTTCTTT. Translated, it gives CASSFAAVALAEAFF.